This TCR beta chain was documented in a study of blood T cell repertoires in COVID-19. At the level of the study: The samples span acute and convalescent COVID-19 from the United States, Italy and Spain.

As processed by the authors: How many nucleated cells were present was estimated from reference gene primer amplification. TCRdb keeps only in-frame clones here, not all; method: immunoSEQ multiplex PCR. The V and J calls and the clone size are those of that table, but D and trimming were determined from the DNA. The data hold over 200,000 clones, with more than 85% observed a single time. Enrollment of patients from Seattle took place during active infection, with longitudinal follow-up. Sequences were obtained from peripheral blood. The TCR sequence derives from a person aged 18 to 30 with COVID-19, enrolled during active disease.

This chain's CDR3 is CASSYSKQGQGEQFF. CDR3 DNA: TGTGCCAGCAGTTACTCGAAGCAGGGTCAGGGTGAGCAGTTCTTC. The chain is built from TRBV6-5 and TRBJ2-1; weak D call: TRBD1 (5 bases). Germline V gene sequence: CDR1 MNHEY, CDR2 SVGAGI. Trimming took off 0 bases at V and 9 bases at J, with 15 bases between the two ends. The CDR3 is 15 amino acids.